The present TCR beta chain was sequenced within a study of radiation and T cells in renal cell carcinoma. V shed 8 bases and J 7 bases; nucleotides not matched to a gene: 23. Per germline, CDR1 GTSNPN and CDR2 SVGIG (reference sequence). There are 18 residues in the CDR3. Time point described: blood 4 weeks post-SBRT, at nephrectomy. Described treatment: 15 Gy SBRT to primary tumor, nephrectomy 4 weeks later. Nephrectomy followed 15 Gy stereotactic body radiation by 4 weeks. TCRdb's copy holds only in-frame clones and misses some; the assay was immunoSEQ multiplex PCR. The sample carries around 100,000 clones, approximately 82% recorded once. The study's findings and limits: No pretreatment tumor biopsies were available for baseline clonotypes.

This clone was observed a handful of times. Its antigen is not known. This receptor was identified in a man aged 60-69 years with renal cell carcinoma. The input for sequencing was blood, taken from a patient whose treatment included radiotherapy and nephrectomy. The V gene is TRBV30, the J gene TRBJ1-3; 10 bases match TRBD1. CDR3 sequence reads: CAGDRQGALNREGNTIYF. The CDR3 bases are TGTGCCGGGGACCGACAGGGGGCATTAAATCGGGAAGGGAACACCATATATTTT.